Listed below are T cell receptor beta chains from one sample, sequenced in a study of shared clonotypes between healthy human individuals. Some clones are missing from TCRdb's copy, which holds only in-frame ones; the method was immunoSEQ multiplex PCR. The sample lists hundreds of thousands of clones, almost 95% occurring once. The sequencing sample was made of naive CD8+ T cells sorted from blood. The source is a man younger than 40 in good health. Each CDR3 is given with its conserved first and last residue. Each record gives: V gene, J gene, CDR3 protein.

>TRBV27|TRBJ1-5
CASSSYHDSQKNQPQHF
>TRBV6-1|TRBJ2-6
CASSEKREAGANVLTF
>TRBV7-9|TRBJ1-1
CASSLGQGKNTEAFF
>TRBV5-1|TRBJ2-1
CASSLETSGGTNEQFF
>TRBV29-1|TRBJ2-7
CSVEDSAYEQYF
>TRBV11-3|TRBJ2-1
CASSPRGTSGSGEQFF
>TRBV28|TRBJ1-2
CASSLQGWQGYTF
>TRBV11-2|TRBJ1-5
CASSLSLSSNQPQHF
>TRBV4-1|TRBJ2-1
CASSQASGYSYNEQFF
>TRBV7-7|TRBJ2-1
CASSLGTSGYNEQFF
>TRBV29-1|TRBJ2-1
CSVEGRQNEQFF
>TRBV5-1|TRBJ2-7
CASSLAGGPYEQYF
>TRBV28|TRBJ2-4
CASSLPGLAGNIQYF
>TRBV4-1|TRBJ2-7
CASSHLGTDTYEQYF
>TRBV7-9|TRBJ1-1
CASSQSLNTEAFF
>TRBV7-6|TRBJ2-3
CASSVNPSSTDTQYF
>TRBV7-9|TRBJ2-1
CASSHTRGYNEQFF
>TRBV7-9|TRBJ1-1
CASQKVMNTEAFF
>TRBV4-1|TRBJ2-7
CASSQGGTGLEQYF
>TRBV7-9|TRBJ1-2
CASSPPRDRNGYTF
>TRBV7-9|TRBJ2-2
CASSLLSGRADTGELFF
>TRBV27|TRBJ2-7
CASSPTTGGYYEQYF
>TRBV7-9|TRBJ1-2
CASSSPTTGFNYGYTF
>TRBV4-1|TRBJ2-7
CASSQVGQGAYEQYF
>TRBV29-1|TRBJ1-4
CSVVVPGQGTANEKLFF
>TRBV7-9|TRBJ2-5
CASSSKRGAGRQETQYF
>TRBV7-8|TRBJ2-7
CASSLQQGYEQYF
>TRBV19|TRBJ2-2
CASSFVHPATGLSTGELFF
>TRBV4-1|TRBJ2-3
CASSQARGSTDTQYF
>TRBV6-1|TRBJ2-1
CASSEVIITGGPGNEQFF
>TRBV20-1|TRBJ2-2
CSARVAGELFF
>TRBV10-2|TRBJ2-6
CASSGYDGGANVLTF
>TRBV29-1|TRBJ1-2
CSVEPHGGDGYTF
>TRBV27|TRBJ1-5
CASTSSGYNQPQHF
>TRBV9|TRBJ1-2
CASSVDPGTDYGYTF
>TRBV7-8|TRBJ2-5
CASSRKAGERETQYF
>TRBV19|TRBJ2-5
CASSSGTSPRETQYF
>TRBV4-1|TRBJ2-7
CASSHGRPADEQYF
>TRBV28|TRBJ2-7
CASSSIIGQAPEEQYF
>TRBV14|TRBJ2-3
CASSKRPSTDTQYF
>TRBV7-6|TRBJ2-2
CASRRDTDTGELFF
>TRBV4-2|TRBJ2-1
CASSQERDMYNEQFF
>TRBV14|TRBJ2-7
CASSQYSGSNEQYF
>TRBV7-3|TRBJ2-1
CASSPGTSPNFDEQFF
>TRBV7-2|TRBJ2-7
CASSSWGDSSDEQYF
>TRBV6-5|TRBJ1-1
CASSPRAGLNTEAFF
>TRBV10-3|TRBJ2-1
CAITDRNNEQFF
>TRBV4-3|TRBJ2-1
CASSQDLGQGPGTSVHNEQFF
>TRBV9|TRBJ2-2
CASSDAWTLETGELFF
>TRBV7-9|TRBJ2-7
CASSSQLSSYEQYF
>TRBV7-9|TRBJ2-4
CASSGRVGGLAKNIQYF
>TRBV7-9|TRBJ2-7
CASNGLDAYEQYF
>TRBV15|TRBJ1-5
CATSRDGDSDQPQHF
>TRBV28|TRBJ2-1
CASSLKREVEDEQFF
>TRBV29-1|TRBJ2-2
CSVEGGASATGELFF